The T cell receptor (beta chain) under discussion was sequenced for a study of cytomegalovirus exposure and HLA in healthy donors (dated by TCRdb to the late 2010s). Describing the broader study: According to a later analysis, the roughly 130 validation repertoires were produced on the same platform as the 700 or so repertoires of the first cohort. Along with the approximately 620-subject first cohort, a separate validation cohort of 120 different subjects was used. To predict cytomegalovirus infection status, the study combined high-throughput TCR immunosequencing, statistical association of individual TCRs with disease status, and machine learning. The study aimed to test whether cataloging public T cell receptors could reveal signatures of past pathogen exposure. Results and caveats for the whole study, not just this receptor: According to the authors, the approach could potentially be generalized to other disease states and immunological phenotypes. In the study, approximately 150 TCR beta chains were listed as associated with cytomegalovirus. Most TCR sequences were observed very rarely across donors, whereas some public TCRs were present in many individuals. A later analysis found that TCRs clustered in the first cohort also tended to co-occur in the roughly 120 validation repertoires, with approximately 95% of cluster scores above 0. The classifier was reported to diagnose cytomegalovirus status with high specificity and sensitivity in both the original and validation cohorts. In vitro tests confirmed that three of the cytomegalovirus-associated TCR beta chains recognize cytomegalovirus antigens. A later analysis lacked HLA typing for the validation cohort, so it scored co-occurrence in that cohort across all 120 or so repertoires.

The donors belonged to the validation cohort of around 120 subjects, which was separate from the 666-subject first cohort. Library preparation was by the immunoSEQ multiplex PCR assay. For the original study's pipeline: A statistical classification framework was built for diagnosing cytomegalovirus status from the catalog of TCR beta chain sequences. TCRdb took over this immuneACCESS table, retaining in-frame rearrangements with V and J assigned. Such tables are incomplete; in checked studies, under half of the missing clones stem from an unresolved V gene, and the remainder is unexplained. The V and J calls and clone size are taken from that table; D and trimming were inferred from the DNA. Within this sample are roughly 79,000 clones, with 93% of them counted one time only. Clones ranked in the top ten supply 0.55% to 0.8% of the sample. Remarks on this clone: Its antigen remains unidentified. No per-base quality is available; no much larger clone lies one base away.

The CDR1 and CDR2 encoded by the germline V gene (reference sequence) are MNHEY and SMNVEV. From V the trimming removes 8 bases and from J it removes 7 bases, while the gene matches leave 10 bases of the junction unaccounted for. Spanning cysteine to phenylalanine, the CDR3 consists of 14 amino acids. Only the CDR3 portion is preserved as DNA: 42 bases, with reading frame beginning at the first base. The source of this sequence is a man between 18 and 29 years old in good health and CMV-seronegative. This sequence uses TRBV27 and TRBJ1-2, with 10 central nucleotides matching TRBD1. Specimen: PBMCs. The sequenced DNA: TGTGCCAGCTCTAGACAGGGGGCTTCTCGTGGCTACACCTTC. It encodes CASSRQGASRGYTF.